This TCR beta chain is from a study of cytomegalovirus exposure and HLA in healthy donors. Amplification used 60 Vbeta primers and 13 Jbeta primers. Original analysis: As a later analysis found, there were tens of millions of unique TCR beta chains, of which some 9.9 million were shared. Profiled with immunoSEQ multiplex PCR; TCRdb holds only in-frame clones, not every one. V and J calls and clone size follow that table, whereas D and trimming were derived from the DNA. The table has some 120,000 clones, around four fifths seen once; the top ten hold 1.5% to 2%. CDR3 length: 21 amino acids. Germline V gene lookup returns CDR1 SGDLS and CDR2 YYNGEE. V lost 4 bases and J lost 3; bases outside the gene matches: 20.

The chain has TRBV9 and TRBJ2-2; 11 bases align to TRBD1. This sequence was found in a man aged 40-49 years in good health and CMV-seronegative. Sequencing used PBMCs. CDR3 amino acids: CASSPKPKGTGGLLDTGELFF. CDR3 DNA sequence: TGTGCCAGCAGCCCGAAACCTAAGGGGACAGGGGGGCTTCTCGACACCGGGGAGCTGTTTTTT.